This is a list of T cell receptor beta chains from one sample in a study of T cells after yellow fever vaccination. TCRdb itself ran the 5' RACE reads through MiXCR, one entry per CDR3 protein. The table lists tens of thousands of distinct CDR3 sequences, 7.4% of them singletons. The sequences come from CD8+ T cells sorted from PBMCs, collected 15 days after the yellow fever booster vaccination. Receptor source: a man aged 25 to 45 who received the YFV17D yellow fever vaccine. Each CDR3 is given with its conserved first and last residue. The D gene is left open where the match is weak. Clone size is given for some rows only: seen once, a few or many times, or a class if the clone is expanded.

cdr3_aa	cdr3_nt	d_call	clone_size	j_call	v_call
CASSYPDRPYEQYF	TGTGCCAGCAGCTACCCGGACAGGCCCTACGAGCAGTACTTC	TRBD1	.	TRBJ2-7	TRBV5-4
CASSLVAVNNEQFF	TGTGCCAGCAGCTTAGTTGCGGTAAACAATGAGCAGTTCTTC	.	many	TRBJ2-1	TRBV7-6
CASSLGGASGNTIYF	TGTGCCAGCAGCTTGGGGGGCGCATCTGGAAACACCATATATTTT	.	many	TRBJ1-3	TRBV7-9
CASSSGEGGYEQYF	TGTGCCAGCAGTTCCGGTGAGGGAGGGTACGAGCAGTACTTC	TRBD2	many	TRBJ2-7	TRBV6-5
CASTGTSGSSYNEQFF	TGCGCCAGCACTGGGACTAGCGGGAGCTCCTACAATGAGCAGTTCTTC	TRBD2	many	TRBJ2-1	TRBV10-2
CASSQVTGRQNEQFF	TGTGCCAGCAGCCAAGTTACGGGGCGTCAAAATGAGCAGTTCTTC	.	many	TRBJ2-1	TRBV14
CASTIDGNEQFF	TGCGCCAGCACTATTGACGGCAATGAGCAGTTCTTC	.	.	TRBJ2-1	TRBV4-1
CASSLIGTGGETQYF	TGTGCCAGCAGCTTAATTGGGACGGGGGGAGAGACCCAGTACTTC	TRBD2	many	TRBJ2-5	TRBV7-3
CASSRRGRGTDTQYF	TGCGCCAGCAGCCGCCGGGGGCGAGGCACAGATACGCAGTATTTT	.	many	TRBJ2-3	TRBV5-1
CSVLGGRGTEAFF	TGCAGCGTTCTAGGGGGGAGGGGCACTGAAGCTTTCTTT	.	many	TRBJ1-1	TRBV29-1